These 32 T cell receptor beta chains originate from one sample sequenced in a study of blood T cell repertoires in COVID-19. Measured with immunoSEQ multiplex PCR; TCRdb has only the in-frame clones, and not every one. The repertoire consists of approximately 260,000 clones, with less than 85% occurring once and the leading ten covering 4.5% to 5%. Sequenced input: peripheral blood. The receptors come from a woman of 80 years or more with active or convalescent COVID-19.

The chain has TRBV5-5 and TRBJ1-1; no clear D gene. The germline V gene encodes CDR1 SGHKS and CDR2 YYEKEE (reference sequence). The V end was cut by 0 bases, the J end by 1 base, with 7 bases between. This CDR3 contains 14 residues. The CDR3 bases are TGTGCCAGCAGCTTGGACCTAGGGAACACTGAAGCTTTCTTT. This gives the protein CASSLDLGNTEAFF.

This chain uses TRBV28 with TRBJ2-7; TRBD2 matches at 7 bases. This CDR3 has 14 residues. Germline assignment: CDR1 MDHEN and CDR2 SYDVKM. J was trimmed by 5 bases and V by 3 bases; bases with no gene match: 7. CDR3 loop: CASSLAGVGDEQYF. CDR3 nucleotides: TGTGCCAGCAGTTTGGCGGGAGTAGGGGACGAGCAGTACTTC.

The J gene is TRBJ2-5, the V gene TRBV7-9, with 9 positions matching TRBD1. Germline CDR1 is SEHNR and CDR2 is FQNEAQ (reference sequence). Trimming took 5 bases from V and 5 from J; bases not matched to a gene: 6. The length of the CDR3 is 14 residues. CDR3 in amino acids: CASSPDRGRETQYF. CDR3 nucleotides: TGTGCCAGCAGCCCGGACAGGGGAAGGGAGACCCAGTACTTC.

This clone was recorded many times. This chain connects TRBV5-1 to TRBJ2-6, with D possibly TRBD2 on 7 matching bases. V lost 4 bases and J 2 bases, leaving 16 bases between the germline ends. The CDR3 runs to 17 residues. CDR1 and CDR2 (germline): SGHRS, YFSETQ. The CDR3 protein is CASSHQGRGTGANVLTF. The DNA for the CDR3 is TGCGCCAGCAGCCATCAGGGGAGGGGAACTGGGGCCAACGTCCTGACTTTC.

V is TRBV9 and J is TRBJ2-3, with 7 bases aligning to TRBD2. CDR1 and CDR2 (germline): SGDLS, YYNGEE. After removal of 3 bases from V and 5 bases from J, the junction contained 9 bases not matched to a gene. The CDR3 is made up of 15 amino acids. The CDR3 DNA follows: TGTGCCAGCAGCGCGGGGGGTTATCCGCTAGATACGCAGTATTTT. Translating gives CASSAGGYPLDTQYF. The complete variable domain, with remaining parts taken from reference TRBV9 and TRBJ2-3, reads DSGVTQTPKHLITATGQRVTLRCSPRSGDLSVYWYQQSLDQGLQFLIQYYNGEERAKGNILERFSAQQFPDLHSELNLSSLELGDSALYFCASSAGGYPLDTQYFGPGTRLTVL.

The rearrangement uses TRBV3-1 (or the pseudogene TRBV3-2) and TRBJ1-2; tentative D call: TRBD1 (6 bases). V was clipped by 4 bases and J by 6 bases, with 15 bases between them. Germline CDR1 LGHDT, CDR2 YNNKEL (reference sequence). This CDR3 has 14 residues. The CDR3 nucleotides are TGTGCCAGCAGCCTTTCCGGGACAATGGATGGCTACACCTTC. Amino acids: CASSLSGTMDGYTF.

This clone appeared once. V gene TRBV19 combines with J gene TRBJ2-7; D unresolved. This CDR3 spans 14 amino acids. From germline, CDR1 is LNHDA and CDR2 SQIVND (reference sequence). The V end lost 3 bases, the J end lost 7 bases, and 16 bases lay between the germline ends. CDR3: CASSIVIGRKEQYF. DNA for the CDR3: TGTGCCAGTAGTATCGTAATTGGGCGCAAGGAGCAGTACTTC.

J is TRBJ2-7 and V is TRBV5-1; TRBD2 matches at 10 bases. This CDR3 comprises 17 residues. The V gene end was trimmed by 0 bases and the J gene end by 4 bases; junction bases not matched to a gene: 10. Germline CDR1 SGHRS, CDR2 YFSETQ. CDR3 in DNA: TGCGCCAGCAGCTTGGGCCCACTAGCGGGATCGATATACGAGCAGTACTTC. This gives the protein CASSLGPLAGSIYEQYF.

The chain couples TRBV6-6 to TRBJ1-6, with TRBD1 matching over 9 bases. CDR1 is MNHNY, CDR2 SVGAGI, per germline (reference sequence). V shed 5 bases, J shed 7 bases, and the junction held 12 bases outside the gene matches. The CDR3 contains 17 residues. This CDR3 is CASSREKQGAQNSPLHF. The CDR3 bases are TGTGCCAGCAGTCGCGAGAAACAGGGGGCTCAGAATTCACCCCTCCACTTT.

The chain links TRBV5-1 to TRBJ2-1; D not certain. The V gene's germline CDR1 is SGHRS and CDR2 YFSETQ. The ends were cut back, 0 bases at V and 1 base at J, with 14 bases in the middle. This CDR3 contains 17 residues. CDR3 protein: CASSLVRRLESYNEQFF. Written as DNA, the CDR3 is TGCGCCAGCAGCTTGGTTAGACGGCTAGAGTCCTACAATGAGCAGTTCTTC.

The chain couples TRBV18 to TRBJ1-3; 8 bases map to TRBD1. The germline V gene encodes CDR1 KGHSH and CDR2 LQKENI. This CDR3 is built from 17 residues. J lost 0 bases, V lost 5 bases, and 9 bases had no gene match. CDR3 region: CASSSADRAISGNTIYF. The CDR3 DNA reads TGTGCCAGCTCATCAGCGGACAGGGCAATCTCTGGAAACACCATATATTTT.

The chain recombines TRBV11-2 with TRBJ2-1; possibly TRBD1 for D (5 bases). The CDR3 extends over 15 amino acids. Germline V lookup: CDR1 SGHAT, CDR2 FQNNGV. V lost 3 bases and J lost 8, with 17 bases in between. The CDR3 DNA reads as TGTGCCAGCAGCTTTGTTGGCAGGGTTTTCGATGAGCAGTTCTTC. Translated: CASSFVGRVFDEQFF.

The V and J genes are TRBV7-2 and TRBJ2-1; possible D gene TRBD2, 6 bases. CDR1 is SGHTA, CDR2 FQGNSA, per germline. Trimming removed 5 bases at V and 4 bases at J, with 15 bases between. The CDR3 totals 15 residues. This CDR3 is CASSLSGVSYNEQFF. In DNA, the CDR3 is TGTGCCAGCAGCCTGTCGGGGGTATCATACAATGAGCAGTTCTTC. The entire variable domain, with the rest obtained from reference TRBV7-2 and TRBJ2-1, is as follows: GAGVSQSPSNKVTEKGKDVELRCDPISGHTALYWYRQSLGQGLEFLIYFQGNSAPDKSGLPSDRFSAERTGGSVSTLTIQRTQQEDSAVYLCASSLSGVSYNEQFFGPGTRLTVL.

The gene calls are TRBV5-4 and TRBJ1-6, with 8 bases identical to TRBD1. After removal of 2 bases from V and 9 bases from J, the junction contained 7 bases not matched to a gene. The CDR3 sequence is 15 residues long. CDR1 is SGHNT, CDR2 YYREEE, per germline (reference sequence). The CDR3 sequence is CASSFGQGMGSPLHF. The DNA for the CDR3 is TGTGCCAGCAGCTTCGGACAGGGAATGGGTTCACCCCTCCACTTT.

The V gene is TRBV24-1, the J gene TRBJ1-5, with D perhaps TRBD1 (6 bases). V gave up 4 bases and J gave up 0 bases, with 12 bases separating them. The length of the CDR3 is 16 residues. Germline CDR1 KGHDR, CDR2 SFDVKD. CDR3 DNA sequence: TGTGCCACCAGTGACCCAAGGACAGTTAGCAATCAGCCCCAGCATTTT. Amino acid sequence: CATSDPRTVSNQPQHF.

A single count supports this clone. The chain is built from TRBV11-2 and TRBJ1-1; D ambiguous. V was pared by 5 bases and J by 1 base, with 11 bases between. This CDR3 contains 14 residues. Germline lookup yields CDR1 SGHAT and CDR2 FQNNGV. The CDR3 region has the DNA TGTGCCAGCAGCCCGGGAGGTCGGAACACTGAAGCTTTCTTT. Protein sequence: CASSPGGRNTEAFF.

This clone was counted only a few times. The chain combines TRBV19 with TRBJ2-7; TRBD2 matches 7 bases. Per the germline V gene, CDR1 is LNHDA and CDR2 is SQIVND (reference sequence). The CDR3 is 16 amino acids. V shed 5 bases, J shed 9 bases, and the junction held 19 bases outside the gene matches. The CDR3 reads CASSGLGGLGALGQYF. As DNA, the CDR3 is TGTGCCAGTAGTGGGCTCGGAGGACTAGGCGCCCTTGGGCAGTACTTC.

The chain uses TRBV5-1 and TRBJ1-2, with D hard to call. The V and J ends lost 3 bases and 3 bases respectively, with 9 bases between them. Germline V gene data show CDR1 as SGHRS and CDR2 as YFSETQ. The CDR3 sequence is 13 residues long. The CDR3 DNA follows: TGCGCCAGCAGCTCGGACGGGGACTATGGCTACACCTTC. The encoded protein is CASSSDGDYGYTF.

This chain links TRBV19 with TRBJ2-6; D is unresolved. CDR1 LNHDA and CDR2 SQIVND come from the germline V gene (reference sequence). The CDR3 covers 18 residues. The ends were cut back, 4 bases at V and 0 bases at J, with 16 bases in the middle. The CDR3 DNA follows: TGTGCCAGTAGTACAATAAGCCCCTCAAGCTCTGGGGCCAACGTCCTGACTTTC. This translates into CASSTISPSSSGANVLTF.

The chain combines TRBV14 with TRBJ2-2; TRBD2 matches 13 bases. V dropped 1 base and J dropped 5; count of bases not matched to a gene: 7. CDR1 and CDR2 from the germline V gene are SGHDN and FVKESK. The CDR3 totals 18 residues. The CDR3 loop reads CASSQVPGTSGVTGELFF. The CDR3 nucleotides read TGTGCCAGCAGCCAAGTCCCCGGGACTAGCGGGGTAACCGGGGAGCTGTTTTTT.

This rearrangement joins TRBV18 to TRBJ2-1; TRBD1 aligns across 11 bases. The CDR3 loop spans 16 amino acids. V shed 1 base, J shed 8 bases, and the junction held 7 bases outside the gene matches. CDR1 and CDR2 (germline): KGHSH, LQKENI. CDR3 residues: CASSPRPGTGGYEQFF. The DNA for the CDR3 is TGTGCCAGCTCACCACGCCCCGGGACAGGGGGTTATGAGCAGTTCTTC.

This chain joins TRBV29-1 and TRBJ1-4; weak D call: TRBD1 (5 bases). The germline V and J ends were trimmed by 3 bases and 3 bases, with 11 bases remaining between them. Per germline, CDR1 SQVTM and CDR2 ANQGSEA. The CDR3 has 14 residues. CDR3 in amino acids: CSVDPQGPNEKLFF. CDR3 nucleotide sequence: TGCAGCGTTGATCCCCAGGGTCCTAATGAAAAACTGTTTTTT.

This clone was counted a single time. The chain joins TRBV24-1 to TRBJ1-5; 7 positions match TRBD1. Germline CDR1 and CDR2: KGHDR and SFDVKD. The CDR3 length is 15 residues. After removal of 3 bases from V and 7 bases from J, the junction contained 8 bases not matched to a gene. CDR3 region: CATSDTKGAWQPQHF. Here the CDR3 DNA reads TGTGCCACCAGTGATACGAAGGGGGCATGGCAGCCCCAGCATTTT.

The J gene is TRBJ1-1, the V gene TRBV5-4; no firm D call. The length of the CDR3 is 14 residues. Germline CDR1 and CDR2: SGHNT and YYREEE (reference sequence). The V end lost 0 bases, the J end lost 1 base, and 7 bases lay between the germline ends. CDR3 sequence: CASSLEQRNTEAFF. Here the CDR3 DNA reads TGTGCCAGCAGCTTGGAACAGAGGAACACTGAAGCTTTCTTT.

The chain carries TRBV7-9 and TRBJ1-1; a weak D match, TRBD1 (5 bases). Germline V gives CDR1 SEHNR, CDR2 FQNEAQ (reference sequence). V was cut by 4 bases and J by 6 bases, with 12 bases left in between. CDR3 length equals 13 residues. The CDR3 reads CASSSSTVAEAFF. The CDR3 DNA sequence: TGTGCCAGCAGCTCCTCGACAGTAGCTGAAGCTTTCTTT.

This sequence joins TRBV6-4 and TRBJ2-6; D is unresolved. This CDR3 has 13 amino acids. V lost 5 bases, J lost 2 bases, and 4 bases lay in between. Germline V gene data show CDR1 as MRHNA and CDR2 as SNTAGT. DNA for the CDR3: TGTGCCAGCAGTCTAACTGGGGCCAACGTCCTGACTTTC. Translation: CASSLTGANVLTF.

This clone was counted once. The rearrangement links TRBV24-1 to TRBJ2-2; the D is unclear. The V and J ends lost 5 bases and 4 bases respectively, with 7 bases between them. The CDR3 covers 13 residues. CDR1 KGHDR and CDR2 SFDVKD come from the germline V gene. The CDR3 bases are TGTGCCACCAGTGCCCTTTCCACCGGGGAGCTGTTTTTT. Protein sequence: CATSALSTGELFF.

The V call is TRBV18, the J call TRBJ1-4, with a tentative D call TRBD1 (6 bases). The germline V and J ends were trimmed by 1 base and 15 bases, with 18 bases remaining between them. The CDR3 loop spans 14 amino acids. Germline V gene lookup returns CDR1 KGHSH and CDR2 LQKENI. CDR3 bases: TGTGCCAGCTCACCACGAATGACAGGCAATTACTTGTTTTTT. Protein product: CASSPRMTGNYLFF.

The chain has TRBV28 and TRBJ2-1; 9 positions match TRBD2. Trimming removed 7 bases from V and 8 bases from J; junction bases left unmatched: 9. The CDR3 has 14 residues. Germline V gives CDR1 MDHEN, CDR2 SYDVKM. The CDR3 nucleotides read TGTGCCAGCAATCTAGCGGGAAGGCAGGATGAGCAGTTCTTC. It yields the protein CASNLAGRQDEQFF.

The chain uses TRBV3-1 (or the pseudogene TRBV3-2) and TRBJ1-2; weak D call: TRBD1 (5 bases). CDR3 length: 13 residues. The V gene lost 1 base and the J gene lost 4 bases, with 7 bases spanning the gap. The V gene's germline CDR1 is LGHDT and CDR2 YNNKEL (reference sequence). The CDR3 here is CASSQGGVYGYTF. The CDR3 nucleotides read TGTGCCAGCAGCCAAGGGGGGGTCTATGGCTACACCTTC.

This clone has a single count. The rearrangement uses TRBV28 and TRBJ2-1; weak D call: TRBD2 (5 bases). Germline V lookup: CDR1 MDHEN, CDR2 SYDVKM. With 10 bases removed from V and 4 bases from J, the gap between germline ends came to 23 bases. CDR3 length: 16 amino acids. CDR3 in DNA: TGTGCCACCCAAGGTGGAACTAGTTTAGGGTACAATGAGCAGTTCTTC. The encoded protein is CATQGGTSLGYNEQFF.

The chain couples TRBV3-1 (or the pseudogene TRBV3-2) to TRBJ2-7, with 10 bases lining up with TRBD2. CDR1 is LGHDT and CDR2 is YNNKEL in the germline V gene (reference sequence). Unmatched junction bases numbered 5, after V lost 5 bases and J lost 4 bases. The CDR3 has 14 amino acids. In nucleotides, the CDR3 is TGTGCCAGCAGCACTAGCGGGACGGGATACGAGCAGTACTTC. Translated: CASSTSGTGYEQYF.